This T cell receptor (beta chain) emerged from a study of CD4 and CD8 cells across lung adenocarcinoma regions. TCRdb recomputed calls from the PCR reads with MiXCR, one row per CDR3 protein. The data show about 12,000 distinct CDR3 sequences, about 50% seen once. The patients had localized lung adenocarcinoma, a non-small cell subtype. Germline assignment: CDR1 MNHNS and CDR2 SASEGT. This CDR3 comprises 12 residues. The receptor's source is a female donor with lung adenocarcinoma. The CD4 and CD8 labels of this study may be unreliable. The sample consisted of CD8+ T cells from the margin of a lung tumor. The V and J genes are TRBV6-1 and TRBJ2-5; 7 nucleotides align to TRBD1. The J call may be faulty, since TRBJ2-7 better matches the DNA end. The CDR3 sequence is CASSRPGGEQYF. The CDR3 nucleotides are TGTGCCAGCAGTCGTCCAGGGGGCGAGCAGTACTTC.